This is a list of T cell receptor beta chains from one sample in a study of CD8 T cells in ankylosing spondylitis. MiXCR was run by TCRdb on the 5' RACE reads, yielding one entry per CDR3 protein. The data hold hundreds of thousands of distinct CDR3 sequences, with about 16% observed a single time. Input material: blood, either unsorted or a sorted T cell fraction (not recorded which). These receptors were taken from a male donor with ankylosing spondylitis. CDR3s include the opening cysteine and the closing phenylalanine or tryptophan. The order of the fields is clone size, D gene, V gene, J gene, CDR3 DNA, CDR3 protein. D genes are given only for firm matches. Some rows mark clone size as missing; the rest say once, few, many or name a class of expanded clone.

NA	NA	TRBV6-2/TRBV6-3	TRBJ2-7	TGTGCCAGCAGTGACACAGGGGAGCAGTACTTC	CASSDTGEQYF
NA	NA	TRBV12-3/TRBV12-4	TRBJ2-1	TGTGCCAGCAATAGTGAAGGCTCCTACAATGAGCAGTTCTTC	CASNSEGSYNEQFF
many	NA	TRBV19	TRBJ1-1	TGTGCCAGTTCCTCGATGAACACTGAAGCTTTCTTT	CASSSMNTEAFF
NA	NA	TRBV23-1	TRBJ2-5	TGCGCCAGCAGTCGGGGCAAAGAGACCCAGTACTTC	CASSRGKETQYF
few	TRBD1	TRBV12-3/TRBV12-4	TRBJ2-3	TGTGCCAGCAGGCTCCTAGGGGGCGCCCTTGAAGGCACAGATACGCAGTATTTT	CASRLLGGALEGTDTQYF
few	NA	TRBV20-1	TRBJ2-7	TGCAGTGCTAGAGCACCCTACTCACACAGCTCCTACGAGCAGTACTTC	CSARAPYSHSSYEQYF
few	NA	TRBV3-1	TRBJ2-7	TGTGCCAGCAGCCTGACACAAGGTTCTCAAAACTACGAGCAGTACTTC	CASSLTQGSQNYEQYF
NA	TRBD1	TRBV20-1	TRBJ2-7	TGCAGTGCTAGAAAGACAGGGGAATACTCCTACGAGCAGTACTTC	CSARKTGEYSYEQYF
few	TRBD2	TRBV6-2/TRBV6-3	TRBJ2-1	TGTGCCAGCAGTTTAGCGGGATATTACAATGAGCAGTTCTTC	CASSLAGYYNEQFF
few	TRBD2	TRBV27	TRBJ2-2	TGTGCCAGCAGTATCCCCCAGCCTAGCGGGGTATCCGGGGAGCTGTTTTTT	CASSIPQPSGVSGELFF
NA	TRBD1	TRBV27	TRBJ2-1	TGTGCCAGCAGTTTGGGACAGGACAATGAGCAGTTCTTC	CASSLGQDNEQFF
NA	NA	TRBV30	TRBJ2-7	TGTGCCTGGAGGGACAGTAGTTACGAGCAGTACTTC	CAWRDSSYEQYF
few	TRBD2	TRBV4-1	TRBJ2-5	TGCGCCAGCAGCCAAGTCGTGACTAGCGGGAGTTCTGGGACCCAGTACTTC	CASSQVVTSGSSGTQYF
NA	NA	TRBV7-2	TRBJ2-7	TGTGCCAGCAGCTCCTCACTAGTTACCTACGAGCAGTACTTC	CASSSSLVTYEQYF
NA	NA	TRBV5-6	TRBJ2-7	TGTGCCAGCAGCTTGGGGGTATACTACGAGCAGTACTTC	CASSLGVYYEQYF
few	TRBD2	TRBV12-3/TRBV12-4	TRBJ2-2	TGTGCCAGCAGCCCCGGGGGGAGGGCCTCCGGGGAGCTGTTTTTT	CASSPGGRASGELFF
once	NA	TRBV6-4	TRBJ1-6	TGTGCCAGCAGTGACTCCGCGGACGGGAATTCACCCCTCCACTTT	CASSDSADGNSPLHF
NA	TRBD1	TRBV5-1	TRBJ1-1	TGCGCCAGCAGCGCGAGTCAGGGGGCAGACACTGAAGCTTTCTTT	CASSASQGADTEAFF